This is a list of T cell receptor beta chains from one sample in a study of OX40 agonist ivuxolimab in advanced cancers. The data were produced by immunoSEQ multiplex PCR, yet TCRdb's version contains in-frame clones alone and is incomplete. The sample holds under 95,000 clones; more than 70% are singletons and the top ten take 6.5% to 7.5%. The starting material was CD4+ or CD8+ T cells sorted from blood, obtained in a trial of the OX40 agonist ivuxolimab. The receptor source for this set is an adult with an advanced solid tumor such as melanoma, head and neck, liver or kidney cancer. The CDR3 runs from the conserved cysteine through the conserved F or W. Fields, in order: clone size, D gene, J gene, V gene, CDR3 DNA, CDR3 protein. D genes are given only for firm matches. Expanded clones are given a class, and other clones once, few, many or no size at all.

>few|-|TRBJ1-6|TRBV18
TGTGCCAGCTCACCAGCGACAGATTCACCCCTCCACTTT
CASSPATDSPLHF
>few|-|TRBJ1-3|TRBV11-2
TGTGCCAGCAGCTTAAGCGGGGGCTCTGGAAACACCATATATTTT
CASSLSGGSGNTIYF
>-|-|TRBJ2-7|TRBV7-9
TGTGCCAGCAGCCCCCCTAGGCCAGACCAGGGGCAGTACTTC
CASSPPRPDQGQYF
>-|-|TRBJ2-5|TRBV6-5
TGTGCCAGCAGCCTTGGACCTAACCTTATGGAGACCCAGTACTTC
CASSLGPNLMETQYF
>-|TRBD1|TRBJ2-1|TRBV18
TGTGCCAGCTCACCCCTCGGGACAGACAATGAGCAGTTCTTC
CASSPLGTDNEQFF
>-|-|TRBJ2-1|TRBV11-3
TGTGCCAGCAGCTTATGGGGGAGCTCCTACAATGAGCAGTTCTTC
CASSLWGSSYNEQFF
>-|-|TRBJ1-2|TRBV6-5
TGTGCCAGCATTCTTACCCCAGGGGCCGGGGGTGGCTACACCTTC
CASILTPGAGGGYTF
>-|-|TRBJ1-2|TRBV5-1
TGCGCCAGCAGCTTGGGGGACGGTGACGCCTATGGCTACACCTTC
CASSLGDGDAYGYTF
>-|-|TRBJ1-2|TRBV7-9
TGTGCCAGCAGCTTAGAGACAGTTCTCTATGGCTACACCTTC
CASSLETVLYGYTF
>-|-|TRBJ1-1|TRBV6-6
TGTGCCAGCACCCAGGAGGTCTCTGAAGCTTTCTTT
CASTQEVSEAFF
>-|TRBD1|TRBJ2-5|TRBV9
TGTGCCAGCAGCGTATTGGCAGGGGGCGCGAGAGAGACCCAGTACTTC
CASSVLAGGARETQYF
>-|-|TRBJ1-5|TRBV6-6
TGTGCCTCTTTATCCGGGGGAGGCAATCAGCCCCAGCATTTT
CASLSGGGNQPQHF
>-|TRBD1|TRBJ1-2|TRBV5-6
TGTGCCAGCAGCTTAGGGGTCACAGGGGGCGGAACTGGCTACACCTTC
CASSLGVTGGGTGYTF
>few|TRBD1|TRBJ2-7|TRBV7-9
TGTGCCAGCAGCTTCGCGACAGGGGGCTCATACGAGCAGTACTTC
CASSFATGGSYEQYF
>-|TRBD1|TRBJ1-6|TRBV7-2
TGTGCCAGCAGCCGAACAGGGGATTCACCCCTCCACTTT
CASSRTGDSPLHF
>-|TRBD1|TRBJ2-7|TRBV7-2
TGTGCCAGCAGCGTACAAACCGGGACAGGGAACGAGCAGTACTTC
CASSVQTGTGNEQYF
>-|TRBD1|TRBJ1-2|TRBV7-8
TGTGCCAGCAGCCGGGACAGGGTGGGCTACACCTTC
CASSRDRVGYTF
>-|TRBD1|TRBJ1-2|TRBV19
TGTGCCAGTAGATACGGGACAGACTATGGCTACACCTTC
CASRYGTDYGYTF
>-|-|TRBJ1-1|TRBV6-1
TGTGCCGCCCGATTCCGATTGAACACTGAAGCTTTCTTT
CAARFRLNTEAFF
>-|-|TRBJ2-3|TRBV11-3
TGTGCCAGCAGCTCAAATACAGATACGCAGTATTTT
CASSSNTDTQYF
>-|TRBD2|TRBJ2-3|TRBV15
TGTGCCACCAGCAGAGAGGGCGGGAGGTCAGGAGATACGCAGTATTTT
CATSREGGRSGDTQYF
>-|TRBD1|TRBJ1-1|TRBV11-1
TGTGCCAGCGCTGTTCAGGGGGGACAGCCGACTAGGGGAGCTTTCTTT
CASAVQGGQPTRGAFF
>-|-|TRBJ1-2|TRBV5-8
TGTGCCAGCAGTCAAAGGGGGGCGGCGAGTGGCTACACCTTC
CASSQRGAASGYTF
>once|-|TRBJ2-1|TRBV13
TGTGCCAGCAGCTTAGAAGGCAATGAGCAGTTCTTC
CASSLEGNEQFF
>-|TRBD1|TRBJ1-5|TRBV9
TGTGCCAGCAGCCCCGGGACAGGCTTAAATCAGCCCCAGCATTTT
CASSPGTGLNQPQHF
>once|TRBD1|TRBJ1-1|TRBV30
TGTGCCTACCGCAGGGGGGCCACTGAAGCTTTCTTT
CAYRRGATEAFF
>-|-|TRBJ1-1|TRBV27
TGTGCCAGCAGTTTGTACCTAGATCCGTACGGCACTGAAGCTTTCTTT
CASSLYLDPYGTEAFF
>-|-|TRBJ1-1|TRBV18
TGTGCCAGCTCACCGGGGGTGAACACTGAAGCTTTCTTT
CASSPGVNTEAFF
>-|-|TRBJ1-4|TRBV18
TGTGCCAGCTCACCCACGCAGGGTCGGAGTGAAAAACTGTTTTTT
CASSPTQGRSEKLFF
>-|-|TRBJ2-7|TRBV18
TGTGCCAGCTCACCGGGACGGCCGTACGAGCAGTACTTC
CASSPGRPYEQYF
>-|-|TRBJ1-4|TRBV7-9
TGTGCCAGCAGCACCACGGGACATCTGGACGAAAAACTGTTTTTT
CASSTTGHLDEKLFF
>-|-|TRBJ1-4|TRBV5-1
TGCGCCAGCAGTTCTAAACCTGGTGAAAAACTGTTTTTT
CASSSKPGEKLFF
>few|TRBD1|TRBJ1-1|TRBV7-9
TGTGCCAGCAGCTCGGGACAGCTGAACACTGAAGCTTTCTTT
CASSSGQLNTEAFF
>-|-|TRBJ1-2|TRBV18
TGTGCCAGCTCACCGCCAGGACGAACTGGCGGCTACACCTTC
CASSPPGRTGGYTF
>-|-|TRBJ1-3|TRBV6-5
TGTGCCAGCAGGCCCGCAGGAAACACCATATATTTT
CASRPAGNTIYF
>-|-|TRBJ2-2|TRBV6-1
TGTGCCAGCAATCCACGGGTTATCGGGGAGCTGTTTTTT
CASNPRVIGELFF
>-|TRBD2|TRBJ2-3|TRBV25-1
TGTGCCAGCAACATCGGGGGGGGTAGCACAGATACGCAGTATTTT
CASNIGGGSTDTQYF
>-|-|TRBJ2-7|TRBV10-1
TGCGCCAGCAGTGAGTCTTTTGGGGAAAGGTTTGACTACGAGCAGTACTTC
CASSESFGERFDYEQYF
>-|TRBD1|TRBJ2-7|TRBV4-2
TGTGCCAGCAGCCAAGAAGGGACAGGGATCTACGAGCAGTACTTC
CASSQEGTGIYEQYF
>-|TRBD1|TRBJ1-1|TRBV2
TGTGCCAGCAAAGGGACAGGGGTTGTGACTGAAGCTTTCTTT
CASKGTGVVTEAFF
>-|TRBD1|TRBJ1-2|TRBV7-3
TGTGCCAGCAGCTTGAGGGGACAGGGGGCGGAAGGCTACACCTTC
CASSLRGQGAEGYTF
>-|-|TRBJ1-1|TRBV10-3
TGTGCCATCAGTGGGTTGGAGGGCACTGAAGCTTTCTTT
CAISGLEGTEAFF
>-|-|TRBJ1-2|TRBV7-9
TGTGCCAGCAGCGCTGACCATGCCAGGGGATTGGGCTATGGCTACACCTTC
CASSADHARGLGYGYTF
>-|-|TRBJ1-2|TRBV5-5
TGTGCCAGCAGCTTGAAGGGGGGTGGTGCACCGAACTATGGCTACACCTTC
CASSLKGGGAPNYGYTF
>-|-|TRBJ2-7|TRBV5-1
TGCGCCAGCAGCCGACAGTACTCCTACGAGCAGTACTTC
CASSRQYSYEQYF
>-|-|TRBJ2-3|TRBV18
TGTGCCAGCTCACCTCCGTCCTCGAGGGGGCAGTATTTT
CASSPPSSRGQYF
>-|TRBD2|TRBJ2-1|TRBV18
TGTGCCAGCTCACTGCCGGGACTAGCAACGATAAATGAGCAGTTCTTC
CASSLPGLATINEQFF
>-|TRBD1|TRBJ1-3|TRBV7-3
TGTGCCAGCAGCTTGGGACAGGGGGCGTCTGGAAACACCATATATTTT
CASSLGQGASGNTIYF
>once|-|TRBJ1-3|TRBV18
TGTGCCAGCTCAGCGGAACTGATGCGGGTTGGAAACACCATATATTTT
CASSAELMRVGNTIYF
>-|-|TRBJ2-2|TRBV19
TGTGCCAGTAGTATAAACCCCGGAACCGGGGAGCTGTTTTTT
CASSINPGTGELFF
>few|-|TRBJ1-2|TRBV19
TGTGCCAGTAGTATTCCTCGATGGCAGGGGTCCCCGTATGGCTACACCTTC
CASSIPRWQGSPYGYTF
>-|-|TRBJ1-4|TRBV2
TGTGCCAGCAAACCCCCCCGGGACACTGCAGATGAAAAACTGTTTTTT
CASKPPRDTADEKLFF
>-|-|TRBJ1-3|TRBV28
TGTGCCAGCGGAGGGCCCCTAGGAGGGCCGGGGGGAAACACCATATATTTT
CASGGPLGGPGGNTIYF
>-|-|TRBJ2-5|TRBV29-1
TGCAGCGTTGATTTCCTTGAAGGGCCCGGGGAGACCCAGTACTTC
CSVDFLEGPGETQYF
>few|-|TRBJ1-2|TRBV12-5
TGTGCTAGTGGTTTACAGGCAGGTTCCAACTATGGCTACACCTTC
CASGLQAGSNYGYTF
>-|TRBD1|TRBJ1-1|TRBV19
TGTGCCAGTAGTGTCCTAGCGGGACAGACTTTCCGTCTTGAAGCTTTCTTT
CASSVLAGQTFRLEAFF
>once|-|TRBJ2-5|TRBV7-2
TGTGCCAGCAGGGGGGACGAGACCCAGTACTTC
CASRGDETQYF